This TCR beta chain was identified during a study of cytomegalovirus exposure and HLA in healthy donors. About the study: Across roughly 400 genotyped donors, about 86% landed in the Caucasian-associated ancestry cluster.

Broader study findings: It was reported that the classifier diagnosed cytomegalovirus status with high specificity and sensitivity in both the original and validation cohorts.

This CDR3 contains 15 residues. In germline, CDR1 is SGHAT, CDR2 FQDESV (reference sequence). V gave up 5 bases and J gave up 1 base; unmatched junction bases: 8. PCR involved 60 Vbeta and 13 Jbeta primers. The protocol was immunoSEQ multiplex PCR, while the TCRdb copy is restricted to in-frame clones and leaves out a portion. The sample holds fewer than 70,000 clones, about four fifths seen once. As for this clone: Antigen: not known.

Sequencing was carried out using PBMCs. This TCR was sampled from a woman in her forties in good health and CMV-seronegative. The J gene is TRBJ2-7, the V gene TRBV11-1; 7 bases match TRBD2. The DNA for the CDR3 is TGTGCCAGCAGCACCGATCCTAGCGGTTCCTACGAGCAGTACTTC. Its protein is CASSTDPSGSYEQYF.